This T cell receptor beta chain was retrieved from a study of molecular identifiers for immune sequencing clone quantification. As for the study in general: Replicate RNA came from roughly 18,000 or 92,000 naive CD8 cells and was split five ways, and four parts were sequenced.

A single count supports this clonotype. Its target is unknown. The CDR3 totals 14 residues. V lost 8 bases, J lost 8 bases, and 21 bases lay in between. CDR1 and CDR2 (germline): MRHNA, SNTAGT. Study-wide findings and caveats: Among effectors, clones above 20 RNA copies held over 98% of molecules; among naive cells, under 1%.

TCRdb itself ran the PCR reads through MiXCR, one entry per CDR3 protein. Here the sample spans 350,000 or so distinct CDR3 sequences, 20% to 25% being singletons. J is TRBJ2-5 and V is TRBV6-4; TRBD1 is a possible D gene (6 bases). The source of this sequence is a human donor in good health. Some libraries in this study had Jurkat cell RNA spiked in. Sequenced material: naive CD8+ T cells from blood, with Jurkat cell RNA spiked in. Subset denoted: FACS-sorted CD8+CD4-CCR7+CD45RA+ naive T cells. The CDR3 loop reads CASRSARTDVTQYF. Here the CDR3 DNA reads TGTGCCAGCCGAAGTGCCAGGACAGACGTAACCCAGTACTTC.